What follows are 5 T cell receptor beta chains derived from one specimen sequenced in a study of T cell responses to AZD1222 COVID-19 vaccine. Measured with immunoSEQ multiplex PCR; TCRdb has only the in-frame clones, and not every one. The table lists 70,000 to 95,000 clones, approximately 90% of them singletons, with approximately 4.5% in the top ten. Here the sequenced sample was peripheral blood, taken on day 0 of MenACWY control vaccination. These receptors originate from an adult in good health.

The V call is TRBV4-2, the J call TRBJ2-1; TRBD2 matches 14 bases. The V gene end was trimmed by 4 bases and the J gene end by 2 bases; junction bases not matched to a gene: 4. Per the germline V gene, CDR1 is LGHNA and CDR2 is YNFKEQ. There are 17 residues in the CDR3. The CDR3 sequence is CASSPWGLAGAYNEQFF. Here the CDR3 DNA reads TGTGCCAGCAGCCCCTGGGGACTAGCGGGGGCCTACAATGAGCAGTTCTTC.

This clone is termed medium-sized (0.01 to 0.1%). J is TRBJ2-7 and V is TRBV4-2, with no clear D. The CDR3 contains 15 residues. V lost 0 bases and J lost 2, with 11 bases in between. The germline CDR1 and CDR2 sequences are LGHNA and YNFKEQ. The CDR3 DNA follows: TGTGCCAGCAGCCAAGAAAGCTCCAGTCCCTACGAGCAGTACTTC. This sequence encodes CASSQESSSPYEQYF.

The CDR3, as DNA: TGTGCCAGCAGCCCGCTCCCCCAGACACGTTCTAATAGCGGGAGGACGGCCGGGGAGCTGTTTTTT. Translating gives CASSPLPQTRSNSGRTAGELFF. The chain has TRBV6-2 or TRBV6-3 and TRBJ2-2; the match to TRBD2 covers 10 bases. The germline V gene has CDR1 MNHEY and CDR2 SVGEGT. The CDR3 runs 22 residues. V trimming: 6 bases; J trimming: 6 bases; junction bases outside the gene matches: 28.

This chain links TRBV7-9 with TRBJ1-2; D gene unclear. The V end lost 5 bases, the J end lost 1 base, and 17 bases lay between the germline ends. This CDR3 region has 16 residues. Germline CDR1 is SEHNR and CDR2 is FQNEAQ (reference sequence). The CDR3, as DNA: TGTGCCAGCAGCCTAGGCCTGGACGGAGATAACTATGGCTACACCTTC. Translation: CASSLGLDGDNYGYTF.

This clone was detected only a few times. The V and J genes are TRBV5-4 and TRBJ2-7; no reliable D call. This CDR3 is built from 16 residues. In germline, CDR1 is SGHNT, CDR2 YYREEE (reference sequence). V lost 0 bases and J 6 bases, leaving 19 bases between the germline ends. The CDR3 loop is CASSLGGSDPQLEQYF. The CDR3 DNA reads TGTGCCAGCAGCTTGGGAGGTTCTGATCCACAACTCGAGCAGTACTTC.